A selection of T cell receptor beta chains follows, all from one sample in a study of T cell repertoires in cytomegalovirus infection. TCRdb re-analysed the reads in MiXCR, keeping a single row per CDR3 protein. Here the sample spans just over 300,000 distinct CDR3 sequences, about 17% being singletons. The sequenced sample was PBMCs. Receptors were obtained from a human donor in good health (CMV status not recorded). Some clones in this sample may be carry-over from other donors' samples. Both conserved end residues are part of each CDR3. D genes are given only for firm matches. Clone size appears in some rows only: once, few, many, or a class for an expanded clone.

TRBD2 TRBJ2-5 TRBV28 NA CASMRGGALGTQYF TGTGCCAGCATGCGGGGGGGGGCCTTGGGGACCCAGTACTTC
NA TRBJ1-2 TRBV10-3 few CATRDTNYGYTF TGTGCCACCAGGGACACCAACTATGGCTACACCTTC
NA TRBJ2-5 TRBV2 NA CASTPTTQETQYF TGTGCCAGCACTCCCACAACACAAGAGACCCAGTACTTC
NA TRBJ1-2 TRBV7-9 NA CASSLRYADGYTF TGTGCCAGCAGCTTAAGGTATGCAGACGGCTACACCTTC
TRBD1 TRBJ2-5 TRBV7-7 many CASSSRDRSMETQYF TGTGCTAGCAGCTCCCGGGACAGGTCGATGGAGACCCAGTACTTC
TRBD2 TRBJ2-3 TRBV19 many CASSIPLDGGGVADTQYF TGTGCCAGTAGTATTCCGTTGGACGGCGGGGGGGTGGCAGATACGCAGTATTTT
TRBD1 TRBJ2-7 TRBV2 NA CASSPQGQGSEEQYF TGTGCCAGCAGTCCCCAGGGACAGGGGTCGGAAGAGCAGTACTTC
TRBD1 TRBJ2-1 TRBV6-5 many CASSYSSLHRDRVRYEQFF TGTGCCAGCAGTTACTCCTCGTTACACCGGGACAGGGTCCGATATGAGCAGTTCTTC
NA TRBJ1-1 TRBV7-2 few CASSRQEMNTEAFF TGTGCCAGCAGCCGACAGGAGATGAACACTGAAGCTTTCTTT
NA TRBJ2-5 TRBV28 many CASSLNGLQTQYF TGTGCCAGCAGTTTAAATGGATTACAGACCCAGTACTTC
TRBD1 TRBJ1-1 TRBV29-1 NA CSVGGQMNTEAFF TGCAGCGTTGGGGGACAGATGAACACTGAAGCTTTCTTT
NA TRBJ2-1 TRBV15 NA CATSSGKYRSPNEQFF TGTGCCACCAGCAGCGGGAAGTATAGGTCCCCAAATGAGCAGTTCTTC
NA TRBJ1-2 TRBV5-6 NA CASSLSGGMWYGYTF TGTGCCAGCAGCTTGTCGGGAGGCATGTGGTATGGCTACACCTTC
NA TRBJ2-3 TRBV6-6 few CASRQPVTDTQYF TGTGCCAGCAGGCAACCCGTCACAGATACGCAGTATTTT
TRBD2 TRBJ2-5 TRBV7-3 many CASSATSGGPETQYF TGTGCCAGCAGCGCGACTAGCGGGGGCCCCGAGACCCAGTACTTC
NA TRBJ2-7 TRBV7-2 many CASRTQGPYEQYF TGTGCCAGCAGGACCCAGGGTCCCTACGAGCAGTACTTC
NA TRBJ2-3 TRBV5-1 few CASNPRPGKADTQYF TGCGCCAGCAACCCTCGGCCGGGGAAAGCAGATACGCAGTATTTT
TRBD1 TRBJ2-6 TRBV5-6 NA CASLGTGTGANVLTF TGTGCCAGCTTGGGGACAGGGACTGGGGCCAACGTCCTGACTTTC
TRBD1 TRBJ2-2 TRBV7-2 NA CASSLEDRGHVGELFF TGTGCCAGCAGCTTAGAGGACAGGGGGCATGTCGGGGAGCTGTTTTTT
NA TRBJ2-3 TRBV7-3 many CASSPAFGTDTQYF TGTGCCAGCAGCCCGGCCTTTGGCACAGATACGCAGTATTTT
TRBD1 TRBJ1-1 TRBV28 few CASCSGQGNTEAFF TGTGCCAGCTGCTCGGGACAGGGGAACACTGAAGCTTTCTTT
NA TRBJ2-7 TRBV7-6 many CASSSEGVGYEQYF TGTGCCAGCAGCTCGGAGGGGGTGGGTTACGAGCAGTACTTC
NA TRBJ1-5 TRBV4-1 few CASSRQFNQPQHF TGCGCCAGCAGCCGACAGTTCAATCAGCCCCAGCATTTT
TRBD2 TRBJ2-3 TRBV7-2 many CASRPQAGGSTDTQYF TGTGCCAGCAGACCACAAGCGGGGGGGAGCACAGATACGCAGTATTTT
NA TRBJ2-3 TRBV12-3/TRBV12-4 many CASSSDSTDTQYF TGTGCCAGCAGTTCCGACAGTACAGATACGCAGTATTTT
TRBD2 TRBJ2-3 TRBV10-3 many CAISEFPRVVAGTDTQYF TGTGCCATCAGTGAGTTCCCGCGTGTGGTAGCGGGAACAGATACGCAGTATTTT
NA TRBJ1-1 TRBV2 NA CASSEQGMNTEAFF TGTGCCAGCAGTGAACAGGGTATGAACACTGAAGCTTTCTTT
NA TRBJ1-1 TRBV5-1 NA CASEGYPNTEAFF TGCGCCAGCGAGGGGTACCCGAACACTGAAGCTTTCTTT
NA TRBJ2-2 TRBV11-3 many CASSSGWGAKWNIGELFF TGTGCCAGCAGCTCCGGATGGGGGGCCAAGTGGAACATCGGGGAGCTGTTTTTT
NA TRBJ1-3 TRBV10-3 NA CAISESPGPSGSGNTIYF TGTGCCATCAGTGAGTCGCCAGGTCCATCGGGTTCTGGAAACACCATATATTTT
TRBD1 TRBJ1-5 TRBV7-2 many CASSWGQGERPQHF TGTGCCAGCAGCTGGGGACAGGGGGAGAGGCCCCAGCATTTT
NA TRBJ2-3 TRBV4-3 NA CASSRTRGGEPYF TGCGCCAGCAGCAGAACGAGGGGGGGGGAGCCGTATTTT
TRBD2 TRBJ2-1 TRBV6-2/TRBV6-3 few CASSFRAGGNNEQFF TGTGCCAGCAGTTTCCGAGCGGGGGGGAACAATGAGCAGTTCTTC
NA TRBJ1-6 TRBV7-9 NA CASSLVVGHGSSYNSPLHF TGTGCCAGCAGCTTAGTCGTAGGCCATGGAAGCTCCTATAATTCACCCCTCCACTTT
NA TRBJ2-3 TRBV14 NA CASSQDRGLLKYF TGTGCCAGCAGCCAAGATCGGGGCCTTCTGAAGTATTTT
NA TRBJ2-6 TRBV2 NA CARQPPSGANVLTF TGTGCCCGCCAGCCGCCCTCTGGGGCCAACGTCCTGACTTTC
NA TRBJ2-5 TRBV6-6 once CASSYAGLQETQYF TGTGCCAGCAGTTACGCCGGTCTTCAAGAGACCCAGTACTTC
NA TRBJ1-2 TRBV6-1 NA CASSETPLNYGYTF TGTGCCAGCAGCGAGACACCGCTAAACTATGGCTACACCTTC
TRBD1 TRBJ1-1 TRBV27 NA CASSLGRGSGDTEAFF TGTGCCAGCAGTTTAGGCAGGGGGAGCGGGGACACTGAAGCTTTCTTT
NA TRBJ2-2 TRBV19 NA CASSIYAGRFTGELFF TGTGCCAGTAGTATTTATGCGGGGCGTTTCACCGGGGAGCTGTTTTTT
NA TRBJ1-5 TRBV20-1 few CSARDFRTSSQHF TGCAGTGCTAGAGATTTCCGTACTTCGTCCCAGCATTTT
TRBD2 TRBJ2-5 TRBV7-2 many CASSLAQAGGGETQYF TGTGCCAGCAGCTTAGCCCAAGCGGGGGGAGGCGAGACCCAGTACTTC
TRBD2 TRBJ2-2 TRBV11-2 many CASSTFSGGNTGELFF TGTGCCAGCAGCACTTTTAGCGGGGGGAACACCGGGGAGCTGTTTTTT
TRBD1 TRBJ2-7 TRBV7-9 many CASSLGTGQDYEQYF TGTGCCAGCAGCTTAGGAACGGGACAGGACTACGAGCAGTACTTC
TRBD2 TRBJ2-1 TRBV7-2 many CASRLGLAGGNEQFF TGTGCCAGCAGACTGGGACTAGCGGGGGGGAATGAGCAGTTCTTC
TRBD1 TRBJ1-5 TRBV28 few CASSSGQGIIQPQHF TGTGCCAGCAGCTCCGGACAGGGGATAATCCAGCCCCAGCATTTT
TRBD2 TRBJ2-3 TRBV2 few CASSGYAGGRDTQYF TGTGCCAGCAGTGGATACGCGGGGGGCCGAGATACGCAGTATTTT
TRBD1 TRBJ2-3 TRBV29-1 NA CSFPGGDDTQYF TGCAGCTTCCCAGGGGGAGATGATACGCAGTATTTT
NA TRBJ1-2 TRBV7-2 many CATEAGAHRIYGYTF TGTGCCACCGAGGCAGGAGCACACCGTATCTATGGCTACACCTTC
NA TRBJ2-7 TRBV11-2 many CASSLSLDKHEQYF TGTGCCAGCAGCTTAAGTCTGGACAAGCACGAGCAGTACTTC
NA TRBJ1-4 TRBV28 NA CASSLWRSPAGELFF TGTGCCAGCAGTTTATGGAGGTCCCCCGCAGGGGAACTGTTTTTT
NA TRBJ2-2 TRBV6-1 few CASSLLQGTGELFF TGTGCCAGCAGTTTGTTACAGGGTACCGGGGAGCTGTTTTTT
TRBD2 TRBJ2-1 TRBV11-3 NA CASSLDGGSGDNEQFF TGTGCCAGCAGCTTAGATGGTGGTAGCGGGGACAATGAGCAGTTCTTC
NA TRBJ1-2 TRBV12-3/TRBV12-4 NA CASSLPGANCGYTF TGTGCCAGCAGTTTACCTGGAGCTAACTGTGGCTACACCTTC
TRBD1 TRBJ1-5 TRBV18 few CASSPRTGRNQPQHF TGTGCCAGCTCACCACGGACAGGCCGGAATCAGCCCCAGCATTTT